This T cell receptor beta chain was identified in a study of blood T cells in healthy people across ages. A second PCR of 7 to 11 cycles used a sample-barcoded 5' primer and a J-beta primer mix. TCRdb ran MiXCR on the 5' RACE reads and lists one entry per CDR3 protein. The table has over a million distinct CDR3 sequences, less than 50% seen once. The CDR3 totals 15 residues. V shed 5 bases, J shed 3 bases, and the junction held 5 bases outside the gene matches. The germline CDR1 and CDR2 sequences are ENHRY and SYGVKD. Study findings and constraints: Long-lived donors exceeded aged donors in naive CD4+ cells and diversity.

In this sample, this clonotype turned up a few times. Its antigen is unknown. This clonotype was obtained from a woman aged 55-69 years in good health. The rearrangement links TRBV10-3 to TRBJ2-1, with TRBD2 matching over 9 bases. Sequencing was performed on blood. The CDR3 sequence is CAISLAGVDYNEQFF. The CDR3 nucleotides read TGTGCCATCAGTTTAGCGGGAGTTGACTACAATGAGCAGTTCTTC.